Following are 4 T cell receptor beta chains from one sample sequenced in a study of blood T cell repertoires in COVID-19. Generated by immunoSEQ multiplex PCR, the TCRdb table keeps only in-frame clones and is missing some. The sample has roughly 190,000 clones, about 86% seen once. Source material: peripheral blood. These receptors were obtained from a man aged 45-60 years with active or convalescent COVID-19.

The rearrangement joins TRBV25-1 to TRBJ1-3; D gene uncertain. The CDR3 runs to 14 residues. Germline V CDR1 and CDR2: MGHDK, SYGVNS. Trimming left V 5 bases short and J 5 bases short, with 13 bases between. The DNA of the CDR3 is TGTGCCAGCAGTCCCAGAGGAGCAAGAAACACCATATATTTT. Its protein product is CASSPRGARNTIYF.

Written as DNA, the CDR3 is TGCGCCAGCGCGCGGGAGAACACTGAAGCTTTCTTT. Translated: CASARENTEAFF. This chain uses TRBV5-1 with TRBJ1-1; no clear D gene. V dropped 7 bases and J dropped 1 base, with 8 bases sitting between them. The CDR3 is 12 amino acids. The V gene's germline CDR1 is SGHRS and CDR2 YFSETQ.

The gene calls are TRBV11-3 and TRBJ1-1; D possibly corresponds to TRBD1 (6 bases). V lost 0 bases and J lost 11, with 13 bases in between. Germline V CDR1 and CDR2: SGHNT, YENEEA. This CDR3 is built from 13 residues. The CDR3 reads CASSLDGGGEAFF. CDR3 bases: TGTGCCAGCAGCTTAGATGGGGGCGGTGAGGCTTTCTTT.

The chain carries TRBV21-1 and TRBJ1-5. TRBV21-1 is given as a pseudogene. This CDR3 contains 16 residues. CDR3: CASSTYRGNSNQPQHF. The CDR3 nucleotides are TGTGCCAGCAGCACATATCGCGGGAATAGCAATCAGCCCCAGCATTTT.